This note documents a single T cell receptor (beta chain) sequence. The sample comes from a study of T cell responses to AZD1222 COVID-19 vaccine. Study overall: Analyses pooled second doses at about 4 or about 12 weeks.

Generated by immunoSEQ multiplex PCR, the TCRdb table keeps only in-frame clones and is missing some. This table has around 200,000 clones, 88% appearing once. The sequencing here drew on peripheral blood, taken on day 0 of AZD1222 vaccination. This TCR came from an adult in good health.

CDR3 in amino acids: CASSLTNVRDIYEQYF. For the CDR3, the DNA is TGTGCCAGCTCCTTGACAAATGTCCGGGACATCTACGAGCAGTACTTC. J is TRBJ2-7 and V is TRBV18, with a tentative D call TRBD1 (6 bases). The CDR3 sequence is 16 residues long. Per the germline V gene, CDR1 is KGHSH and CDR2 is LQKENI. The ends were cut back, 6 bases at V and 3 bases at J, with 21 bases in the middle.